This is a list of T cell receptor beta chains from one sample in a study of PD-L1 blockade in urothelial cancer. TCRdb's copy holds only in-frame clones and misses some; the assay was immunoSEQ multiplex PCR. The data contain over 65,000 clones, roughly 88% of them singletons. The source was PBMCs, collected around atezolizumab (anti-PD-L1) treatment. These receptor sequences come from a man between 65 and 80 years old with urothelial cancer. Both conserved end residues are part of each CDR3. A D gene is named only where the DNA matches it firmly. Expanded clones get a size class; other rows say once, few or many, or leave the size out.

j_call	v_call	cdr3_length	clone_size	d_call	cdr3_aa	cdr3_nt
TRBJ2-7	TRBV10-3	17	-	TRBD2	CAISESRLAGVSYEQYF	TGTGCCATCAGTGAGTCGAGGCTAGCGGGAGTGTCCTACGAGCAGTACTTC
TRBJ2-7	TRBV7-9	14	-	-	CASSIQGTSYEQYF	TGTGCCAGCAGCATACAGGGGACTAGCTACGAGCAGTACTTC
TRBJ2-1	TRBV11-2	13	-	-	CASSLVRGFEQFF	TGTGCCAGCAGCTTAGTTAGGGGTTTTGAGCAGTTCTTC
TRBJ1-4	TRBV5-1	15	-	TRBD1	CASSEYRGPNEKLFF	TGCGCCAGCAGCGAATACAGGGGCCCTAATGAAAAACTGTTTTTT
TRBJ2-3	TRBV5-1	15	-	TRBD2	CASSRTSGSQNTQYF	TGCGCCAGCAGCCGGACTAGCGGGAGCCAGAATACGCAGTATTTT
TRBJ2-4	TRBV11-2	13	-	TRBD2	CARFSGTKNIQYF	TGTGCCAGGTTTAGCGGGACCAAAAACATTCAGTACTTC
TRBJ1-1	TRBV6-5	13	once	-	CAAGAGGTTEAFF	TGTGCCGCAGGGGCGGGGGGGACGACTGAAGCTTTCTTT
TRBJ1-5	TRBV5-1	14	-	-	CASSLDGEPQPQHF	TGCGCCAGCAGCTTGGACGGTGAACCTCAGCCCCAGCATTTT
TRBJ2-7	TRBV28	15	-	-	CASSLWSGFYYEQYF	TGTGCCAGCAGTTTATGGTCCGGGTTTTACTACGAGCAGTACTTC
TRBJ1-2	TRBV7-9	15	-	-	CASSLFVAGIYGYTF	TGTGCCAGCAGCTTATTCGTGGCAGGGATCTATGGCTACACCTTC
TRBJ2-6	TRBV2	16	once	TRBD1	CASKGTGDFGANVLTF	TGTGCCAGCAAGGGAACAGGGGATTTTGGGGCCAACGTCCTGACTTTC
TRBJ2-6	TRBV9	17	-	-	CASSLTGISSGANVLTF	TGTGCCAGCAGCCTAACAGGGATATCTTCTGGGGCCAACGTCCTGACTTTC
TRBJ1-4	TRBV19	12	-	-	CASSIGPHRGFF	TGTGCCAGTAGTATAGGGCCCCATCGAGGGTTTTTT
TRBJ2-4	TRBV2	16	-	-	CASSTIAGFSKNIQYF	TGTGCCAGCAGTACAATTGCGGGATTTTCCAAAAACATTCAGTACTTC
TRBJ2-1	TRBV5-1	14	once	-	CASSLNTGINEQFF	TGCGCCAGCAGCTTAAATACAGGAATCAATGAGCAGTTCTTC
TRBJ2-5	TRBV7-9	15	-	-	CASSFGQPGKETQYF	TGTGCCAGCAGCTTCGGACAGCCGGGAAAGGAGACCCAGTACTTC
TRBJ2-1	TRBV28	11	once	-	CASSSPREQFF	TGTGCCAGCAGTTCCCCCCGGGAGCAGTTCTTC
TRBJ2-5	TRBV5-1	14	-	TRBD1	CASSFTGGQETQYF	TGCGCCAGCAGCTTCACAGGGGGCCAAGAGACCCAGTACTTC
TRBJ2-7	TRBV14	15	-	TRBD1	CASSPSGTVSHEQYF	TGTGCCAGCAGCCCCTCCGGGACAGTTAGCCACGAGCAGTACTTC
TRBJ2-1	TRBV28	12	-	-	CASSLTSHEQFF	TGTGCCAGCAGTCTTACTAGTCATGAGCAGTTCTTC